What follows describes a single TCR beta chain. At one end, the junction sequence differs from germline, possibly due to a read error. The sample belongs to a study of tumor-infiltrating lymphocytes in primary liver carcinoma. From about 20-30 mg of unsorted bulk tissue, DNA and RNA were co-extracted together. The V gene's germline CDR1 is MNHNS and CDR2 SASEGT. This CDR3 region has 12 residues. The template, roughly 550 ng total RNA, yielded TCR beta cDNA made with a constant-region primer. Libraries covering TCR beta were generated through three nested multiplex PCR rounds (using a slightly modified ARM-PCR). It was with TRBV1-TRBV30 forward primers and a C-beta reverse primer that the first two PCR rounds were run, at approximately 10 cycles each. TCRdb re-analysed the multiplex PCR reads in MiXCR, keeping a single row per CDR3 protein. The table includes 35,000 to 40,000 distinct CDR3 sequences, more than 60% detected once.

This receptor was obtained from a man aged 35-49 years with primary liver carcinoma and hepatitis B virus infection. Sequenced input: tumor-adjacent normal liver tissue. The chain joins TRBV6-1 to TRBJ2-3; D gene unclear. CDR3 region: CASKPITDTRYF. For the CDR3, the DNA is TGTGCCAGTAAGCCCATCACAGATACGCGGTATTTT.